The 10 T cell receptor beta chains given below trace back to one sample, sequenced in a study of shared clonotypes between healthy human individuals. Profiled with immunoSEQ multiplex PCR; TCRdb holds only in-frame clones, not every one. The sample holds around 700,000 clones, around 72% seen once. Sequences were obtained from memory CD4+ T cells sorted from blood. Subset specified: CD45RA-negative fraction. These receptors all come from a woman aged 25 to 45 in good health.

This chain links TRBV5-1 with TRBJ2-3; 8 nucleotides align to TRBD2. CDR1 is SGHRS and CDR2 is YFSETQ in the germline V gene. The CDR3 is made up of 14 amino acids. The V segment lost 4 bases and the J segment 8 bases; nucleotides outside the gene matches: 9. The CDR3, as DNA: TGCGCCAGCAGCCCCTCGGGGGGGGTTCGTACGCAGTATTTT. It translates to CASSPSGGVRTQYF.

This clone was recorded once. V is TRBV19 and J is TRBJ2-2, with 15 bases that match TRBD2. Germline V gene data show CDR1 as LNHDA and CDR2 as SQIVND (reference sequence). Germline trimming cut 6 bases from V and 5 bases from J; bases unmatched to any gene: 4. The CDR3 covers 16 residues. CDR3 DNA: TGTGCCAGTAGCCTAGGACTAGCGGGAGGGACCGGGGAGCTGTTTTTT. It codes for CASSLGLAGGTGELFF.

This chain connects TRBV7-2 to TRBJ2-7; possible D gene TRBD2, 6 bases. Trimming took 5 bases from V and 2 from J, leaving 16 bases between them. Germline V gene data show CDR1 as SGHTA and CDR2 as FQGNSA. This CDR3 has 15 residues. The DNA for the CDR3 is TGTGCCAGCAGCGAAGGAAGTAGCGGAACCTACGAGCAGTACTTC. The encoded protein is CASSEGSSGTYEQYF.

The rearrangement uses TRBV5-3 and TRBJ2-1; D call uncertain. TRBV5-3 is an open reading frame, and its role is uncertain. CDR3 length equals 14 residues. The V and J ends lost 0 bases and 0 bases respectively, with 4 bases between them. The CDR3 region has the DNA TGTGCCAGAAGCTTGGGGAGCTCCTACAATGAGCAGTTCTTC. Its translation is CARSLGSSYNEQFF.

This chain uses TRBV5-1 with TRBJ2-7; 12 nucleotides agree with TRBD2. Trimming cost V 0 bases and J 7 bases; bases outside gene matches: 8. The CDR3 is 16 residues long. The germline V gene encodes CDR1 SGHRS and CDR2 YFSETQ. In DNA form, the CDR3 reads TGCGCCAGCAGCTTGGAGGGGACTAGCGGGCCCGGGGAGCAGTACTTC. This sequence encodes CASSLEGTSGPGEQYF.

The sample holds many counts of this clone. J is TRBJ2-2 and V is TRBV10-3; D uncertain. CDR3 length: 13 residues. The ends were cut back, 3 bases at V and 2 bases at J, with 4 bases in the middle. CDR1 is ENHRY and CDR2 is SYGVKD in the germline V gene. The chain's CDR3 is CAISDPNTGELFF. DNA for the CDR3: TGTGCCATCAGTGACCCCAACACCGGGGAGCTGTTTTTT.

The chain links TRBV11-2 to TRBJ2-7; D is possibly TRBD1 (6 bases). The length of the CDR3 is 14 residues. Germline-derived CDR1 and CDR2 are SGHAT and FQNNGV. V was trimmed by 7 bases and J by 7 bases, leaving 20 bases between them. CDR3 sequence: CASTEIQGSGEQYF. CDR3 coding DNA: TGTGCCAGCACCGAGATACAGGGTAGTGGGGAGCAGTACTTC.

As regards this clone: Other DNA sequences of this sample code for an identical CDR3. The chain joins TRBV27 to TRBJ2-3; TRBD2 agrees at 10 bases. Germline-derived CDR1 and CDR2 are MNHEY and SMNVEV (reference sequence). Trimming took 5 bases from V and 3 from J; bases not matched to a gene: 5. This CDR3 is built from 15 residues. CDR3 sequence (DNA): TGTGCCAGCAGTCCATGGACTAGCGGAACAGATACGCAGTATTTT. Encoded protein: CASSPWTSGTDTQYF.

J is TRBJ2-1 and V is TRBV7-9; unclear D gene. V was trimmed by 2 bases and J by 0 bases, leaving 8 bases between them. Germline-derived CDR1 and CDR2 are SEHNR and FQNEAQ (reference sequence). The CDR3 has 15 amino acids. The CDR3: CASSLLGPSYNEQFF. The CDR3 DNA follows: TGTGCCAGCAGCTTACTTGGGCCCTCCTACAATGAGCAGTTCTTC.

The chain has TRBV28 and TRBJ2-1; D is undetermined. Germline CDR1 is MDHEN and CDR2 is SYDVKM. The CDR3 runs 13 residues. The V and J ends lost 7 bases and 5 bases respectively, with 12 bases between them. CDR3 sequence: CASKLPRNNEQFF. DNA for the CDR3: TGTGCCAGCAAACTTCCGAGGAACAATGAGCAGTTCTTC.